The rows below give T cell receptor beta chains drawn from one sample of a study of CD8 T cells in ankylosing spondylitis. Each CDR3 protein gets one entry after TCRdb re-called the 5' RACE reads with MiXCR. The sample yields about 800,000 distinct CDR3 sequences, over 9.5% seen once. Sequenced input: blood, either unsorted or a sorted T cell fraction (not recorded which). These receptors came from a male donor with ankylosing spondylitis. The CDR3 runs from the conserved cysteine through the conserved F or W. The order of the fields is clone size, J gene, V gene, D gene, CDR3 DNA, CDR3 protein. D genes are given only for firm matches. Where a row states a size, it is once, few, many or the class of an expanded clone; other rows omit it.

clone size: -
J gene: TRBJ1-5
V gene: TRBV12-3/TRBV12-4
D gene: -
CDR3 DNA: TGTGCCAGCAGTTTGAGAGGGCTTTTAAGCAATCAGCCCCAGCATTTT
CDR3 protein: CASSLRGLLSNQPQHF

clone size: many
J gene: TRBJ2-1
V gene: TRBV5-1
D gene: TRBD2
CDR3 DNA: TGCGCCAGCAGCTTCGGACTAGCGGGAGCCTACAATGAGCAGTTCTTC
CDR3 protein: CASSFGLAGAYNEQFF

clone size: -
J gene: TRBJ2-7
V gene: TRBV7-2
D gene: -
CDR3 DNA: TGTGCCAGCAGCTTAATGGCAGGACGGGAGCAGTACTTC
CDR3 protein: CASSLMAGREQYF

clone size: few
J gene: TRBJ1-2
V gene: TRBV20-1
D gene: -
CDR3 DNA: TGCAGTGCGAATACCCGGGGTAACGACTATGGCTACACCTTC
CDR3 protein: CSANTRGNDYGYTF

clone size: -
J gene: TRBJ2-7
V gene: TRBV20-1
D gene: -
CDR3 DNA: TGCAGTGCTAGAGTAGGGGGTGCCTACGAGCAGTACTTC
CDR3 protein: CSARVGGAYEQYF

clone size: few
J gene: TRBJ2-7
V gene: TRBV6-1
D gene: -
CDR3 DNA: TGTGCCAGCAGTGAAATAAGGACGCGAATTATCCACGAGCAGTACTTC
CDR3 protein: CASSEIRTRIIHEQYF

clone size: -
J gene: TRBJ2-7
V gene: TRBV27
D gene: -
CDR3 DNA: TGTGCCAGCAAGGGCACAAACTTGTACGAGCAGTACTTC
CDR3 protein: CASKGTNLYEQYF

clone size: many
J gene: TRBJ2-7
V gene: TRBV12-3/TRBV12-4
D gene: TRBD2
CDR3 DNA: TGTGCCAGCACGTTTAGCGGGGGGCATACCTACGAGCAGTACTTC
CDR3 protein: CASTFSGGHTYEQYF

clone size: -
J gene: TRBJ2-1
V gene: TRBV7-8
D gene: -
CDR3 DNA: TGTGCCAGCACCCTCCTATTGAGCTTCCAGTACAATGAGCAGTTCTTC
CDR3 protein: CASTLLLSFQYNEQFF

clone size: -
J gene: TRBJ2-7
V gene: TRBV11-2
D gene: -
CDR3 DNA: TGTGCCAGCAGCATCCCGCGGCAGGGCCCATCCTCCTACGAGCAGTACTTC
CDR3 protein: CASSIPRQGPSSYEQYF

clone size: -
J gene: TRBJ1-4
V gene: TRBV11-2
D gene: TRBD1
CDR3 DNA: TGTGCCAGCAGCTTAGTGGGGACAGGGGATGAAAAACTGTTTTTT
CDR3 protein: CASSLVGTGDEKLFF

clone size: -
J gene: TRBJ2-5
V gene: TRBV2
D gene: -
CDR3 DNA: TGTGCCAGCAGAGGGCCGGGACCGCAACAAGAGACCCAGTACTTC
CDR3 protein: CASRGPGPQQETQYF

clone size: -
J gene: TRBJ2-3
V gene: TRBV30
D gene: -
CDR3 DNA: TGTGCCTGGACGGAGGGGGCGGTAGAAGATACGCAGTATTTT
CDR3 protein: CAWTEGAVEDTQYF

clone size: -
J gene: TRBJ2-2
V gene: TRBV4-2
D gene: -
CDR3 DNA: TGTGCCAGCAGCCTAGCCAGGTGGTACACCGGGGAGCTGTTTTTT
CDR3 protein: CASSLARWYTGELFF

clone size: many
J gene: TRBJ2-5
V gene: TRBV20-1
D gene: TRBD2
CDR3 DNA: TGCAGTGCTAGAGTAGCGGGGTTCGGTGAGACCCAGTACTTC
CDR3 protein: CSARVAGFGETQYF

clone size: few
J gene: TRBJ2-6
V gene: TRBV12-3/TRBV12-4
D gene: TRBD1
CDR3 DNA: TGTGCCAGCAGTCAGGGGGCGGCGGCTGGGGCCAACGTCCTGACTTTC
CDR3 protein: CASSQGAAAGANVLTF

clone size: many
J gene: TRBJ2-1
V gene: TRBV20-1
D gene: TRBD2
CDR3 DNA: TGCAGTGCTAGAGGACTAGCGGTGCACTACAATGAGCAGTTCTTC
CDR3 protein: CSARGLAVHYNEQFF

clone size: many
J gene: TRBJ1-6
V gene: TRBV7-9
D gene: -
CDR3 DNA: TGTGCCAGCAGCTCCCGGGACCCCCCGGGGTCACCCCTCCACTTT
CDR3 protein: CASSSRDPPGSPLHF

clone size: few
J gene: TRBJ2-7
V gene: TRBV18
D gene: -
CDR3 DNA: TGTGCCAGCTCGCAAACCGTCAGGGTTAGTGGAAACGAGCAGTACTTC
CDR3 protein: CASSQTVRVSGNEQYF

clone size: -
J gene: TRBJ1-1
V gene: TRBV10-3
D gene: -
CDR3 DNA: TGTGCCACCCTTTGGGGGCCCATGAACACTGAAGCTTTCTTT
CDR3 protein: CATLWGPMNTEAFF

clone size: many
J gene: TRBJ2-7
V gene: TRBV7-2
D gene: TRBD2
CDR3 DNA: TGTGCCAGCAGCTTAGGCGGGAGTGGCCACGAGCAGTACTTC
CDR3 protein: CASSLGGSGHEQYF

clone size: few
J gene: TRBJ2-1
V gene: TRBV27
D gene: TRBD2
CDR3 DNA: TGTGCCAGCAGTCCCTTAGCGGGGGATCAGTTCTTC
CDR3 protein: CASSPLAGDQFF

clone size: few
J gene: TRBJ2-3
V gene: TRBV7-2
D gene: TRBD2
CDR3 DNA: TGTGCCAGCAGCCTGACAGCGGGGGCTAGCACAGATACGCAGTATTTT
CDR3 protein: CASSLTAGASTDTQYF

clone size: few
J gene: TRBJ2-3
V gene: TRBV5-6
D gene: -
CDR3 DNA: TGTGCCAGCAGCTTGGTCCAGCTGGGCACAGATACGCAGTATTTT
CDR3 protein: CASSLVQLGTDTQYF

clone size: few
J gene: TRBJ1-5
V gene: TRBV6-2/TRBV6-3
D gene: TRBD1
CDR3 DNA: TGTGCCAGCAGCATCACAGGGGGAGGTCAGCCCCAGCATTTT
CDR3 protein: CASSITGGGQPQHF

clone size: many
J gene: TRBJ1-4
V gene: TRBV12-2
D gene: -
CDR3 DNA: TGTGCAAGTCGGCATCCGGGGTCCCTTAATGAAAAACTGTTTTTT
CDR3 protein: CASRHPGSLNEKLFF

clone size: few
J gene: TRBJ2-2
V gene: TRBV4-2
D gene: -
CDR3 DNA: TGTGCCAGCAGCCCCGGGATCTACACCGGGGAGCTGTTTTTT
CDR3 protein: CASSPGIYTGELFF

clone size: many
J gene: TRBJ2-1
V gene: TRBV5-1
D gene: TRBD1
CDR3 DNA: TGCGCCAGCAGCTTGGACCGACAGGGCACCAATGAGCAGTTCTTC
CDR3 protein: CASSLDRQGTNEQFF

clone size: many
J gene: TRBJ2-1
V gene: TRBV10-3
D gene: TRBD1
CDR3 DNA: TGTGCCATCAACCCGGGACAGGGTGAGAATGAGCAGTTCTTC
CDR3 protein: CAINPGQGENEQFF

clone size: -
J gene: TRBJ1-2
V gene: TRBV29-1
D gene: -
CDR3 DNA: TGCAGCGTTGAAGCCCCGAAAGGCTATGGCTACACCTTC
CDR3 protein: CSVEAPKGYGYTF

clone size: -
J gene: TRBJ1-5
V gene: TRBV20-1
D gene: -
CDR3 DNA: TGCAGTGCTACCCGGGACGGCGATCAGCCCCAGCATTTT
CDR3 protein: CSATRDGDQPQHF

clone size: -
J gene: TRBJ1-4
V gene: TRBV6-1
D gene: -
CDR3 DNA: TGTGCCAGCAGTGCGTTCAGGGCAACTAATGAAAAACTGTTTTTT
CDR3 protein: CASSAFRATNEKLFF

clone size: -
J gene: TRBJ2-1
V gene: TRBV9
D gene: TRBD2
CDR3 DNA: TGTGCCAGCAGCGTCCCTCTAGCGGGGGACTACAATGAGCAGTTCTTC
CDR3 protein: CASSVPLAGDYNEQFF

clone size: few
J gene: TRBJ2-3
V gene: TRBV20-1
D gene: -
CDR3 DNA: TGCAGTGCCCTCAAGGGGGGGGGCACAGATACGCAGTATTTT
CDR3 protein: CSALKGGGTDTQYF

clone size: -
J gene: TRBJ2-2
V gene: TRBV18
D gene: -
CDR3 DNA: TGTGCCAGCTCACCCTTTGGAGACACCGGGGAGCTGTTTTTT
CDR3 protein: CASSPFGDTGELFF

clone size: few
J gene: TRBJ2-7
V gene: TRBV12-3/TRBV12-4
D gene: -
CDR3 DNA: TGTGCCAGCAGTTTATCTTCTCGGGGTGGCGAGCAGTACTTC
CDR3 protein: CASSLSSRGGEQYF

clone size: few
J gene: TRBJ2-3
V gene: TRBV20-1
D gene: TRBD2
CDR3 DNA: TGCAGTGCTAGAGATGATAGCGGGGGCTACACAGATACGCAGTATTTT
CDR3 protein: CSARDDSGGYTDTQYF

clone size: few
J gene: TRBJ1-6
V gene: TRBV20-1
D gene: TRBD1
CDR3 DNA: TGCAGTGCTGCACCGACAGGGATTAATAATTCACCCCTCCACTTT
CDR3 protein: CSAAPTGINNSPLHF

clone size: few
J gene: TRBJ2-7
V gene: TRBV5-1
D gene: TRBD2
CDR3 DNA: TGCGCCAGCAGCCGACGAGGATCTCTAGCGGGAATCTACGAGCAGTACTTC
CDR3 protein: CASSRRGSLAGIYEQYF

clone size: -
J gene: TRBJ2-4
V gene: TRBV5-1
D gene: TRBD1
CDR3 DNA: TGCGCCAGCAGCTTTGGGGAGACAGGGTTGGCCAAAAACATTCAGTACTTC
CDR3 protein: CASSFGETGLAKNIQYF

clone size: many
J gene: TRBJ1-1
V gene: TRBV29-1
D gene: -
CDR3 DNA: TGCAGCGTTGACTTGATCAGGAGAGCCACTGAAGCTTTCTTT
CDR3 protein: CSVDLIRRATEAFF

clone size: -
J gene: TRBJ1-4
V gene: TRBV20-1
D gene: -
CDR3 DNA: TGCAGTGCTACGACAGCGTCAACTAATGAAAAACTGTTTTTT
CDR3 protein: CSATTASTNEKLFF

clone size: -
J gene: TRBJ1-4
V gene: TRBV5-1
D gene: -
CDR3 DNA: TGCGCCAGCAGCTTCCGACCGGGACCGGAGGGGAAACTGTTTTTT
CDR3 protein: CASSFRPGPEGKLFF

clone size: few
J gene: TRBJ2-2
V gene: TRBV4-3
D gene: -
CDR3 DNA: TGCGCCAGCAGTCAGGACTACCCTCAGGGCGGGGAGCTGTTTTTT
CDR3 protein: CASSQDYPQGGELFF